Here is one T cell receptor (beta chain) with its context. The sample is drawn from a study of blood T cell repertoires in COVID-19. Study information: COVID-19 samples from acute and convalescent phases originated in the United States, Italy and Spain. T cells, B-cell-depleted T cells, or PBMCs provided the cDNA or gDNA that served as material.

The germline V gene encodes CDR1 SGHAT and CDR2 FQNNGV. There are 16 residues in the CDR3. The V and J ends lost 2 bases and 0 bases respectively, with 10 bases between them. In the authors' workflow: Estimates of nucleated cell counts were drawn from the amplification of reference gene primers. Data came from immunoSEQ multiplex PCR; TCRdb stores just in-frame clones and leaves some out. That table furnishes V, J and clone size, whereas the DNA furnished D and trimming. Altogether 70,000 to 95,000 clones are present, 88% being singletons, with the ten largest covering approximately 5.1%. The sequenced sample consisted of peripheral blood. The chain links TRBV11-2 to TRBJ2-2; D might be TRBD1 (5 bases). The receptor's source is a woman aged 80 or older with acute or convalescent COVID-19. In DNA, the CDR3 is TGTGCCAGCAGCTTAAGGGGTTTCGCGAACACCGGGGAGCTGTTTTTT. Translation: CASSLRGFANTGELFF.